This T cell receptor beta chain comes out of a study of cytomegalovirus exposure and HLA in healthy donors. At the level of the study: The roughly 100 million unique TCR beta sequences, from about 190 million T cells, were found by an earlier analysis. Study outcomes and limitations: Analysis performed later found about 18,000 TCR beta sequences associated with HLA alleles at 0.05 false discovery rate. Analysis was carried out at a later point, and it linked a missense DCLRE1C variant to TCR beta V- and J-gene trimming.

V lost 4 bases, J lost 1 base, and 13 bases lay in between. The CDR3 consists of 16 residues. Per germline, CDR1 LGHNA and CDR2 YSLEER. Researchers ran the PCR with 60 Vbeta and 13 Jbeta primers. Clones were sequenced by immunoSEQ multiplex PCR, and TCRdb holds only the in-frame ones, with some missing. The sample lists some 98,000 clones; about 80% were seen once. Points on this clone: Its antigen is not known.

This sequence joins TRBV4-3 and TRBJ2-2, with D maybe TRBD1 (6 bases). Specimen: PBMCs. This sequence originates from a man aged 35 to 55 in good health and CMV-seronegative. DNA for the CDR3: TGCGCCAGCAGCCGAGGACAGATAATGAACACCGGGGAGCTGTTTTTT. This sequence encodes CASSRGQIMNTGELFF.